Listed below are T cell receptor beta chains from one sample, sequenced in a study of response to subunit inactivated influenza vaccine. TCRdb passed the RT-PCR reads through MiXCR, listing each CDR3 protein once. Among almost 250,000 distinct CDR3 sequences listed, roughly an eighth were seen once. This sample comprised non-naive T cells sorted from PBMCs, obtained roughly 15 days before vaccination. The receptors stem from a man aged 45-65 years who received an inactivated influenza vaccine. CDR3s include the opening cysteine and the closing phenylalanine or tryptophan. Fields, in order: clone size, D gene, V gene, J gene, CDR3 DNA, CDR3 protein. D genes are given only for firm matches. Size values are once, few and many counts, or a class for expanded clones, and some rows have none.

few	.	TRBV5-1	TRBJ2-7	TGCGCCAGCGGCCGGGAACATTCCTACGAGCAGTACTTC	CASGREHSYEQYF
.	.	TRBV2	TRBJ1-5	TGTGCCAGCAGTGAATGGGGCGGGGGCAATCAGCCCCAGCATTTT	CASSEWGGGNQPQHF
few	.	TRBV11-3	TRBJ2-7	TGTGCCAGCAGCCCCGGAGGGCCCACCGACGAGCAGTACTTC	CASSPGGPTDEQYF
few	.	TRBV2	TRBJ1-2	TGTGCCAGCAGTGTAGCAGCAAACTATGGCTACACCTTC	CASSVAANYGYTF
.	TRBD1	TRBV29-1	TRBJ2-1	TGCAGCGTTGAACCACAGGGGGCGGGGAATGAGCAGTTCTTC	CSVEPQGAGNEQFF
many	TRBD2	TRBV20-1	TRBJ2-2	TGCAGTGCCGCCGGGACTAGAACTCGGGAGCTGTTTTTT	CSAAGTRTRELFF
.	.	TRBV10-2	TRBJ2-1	TGCGCCAGCAGTGAAGGCCTTAATGAGCAGTTCTTC	CASSEGLNEQFF
many	TRBD1	TRBV29-1	TRBJ2-7	TGCAGCGTTGAACTCGGGACAGTGAATTCCTACGAGCAGTACTTC	CSVELGTVNSYEQYF
few	.	TRBV4-1	TRBJ2-2	TGCGCCAGCAGCCAAGAGGGAGGAGCCAGGGCCTCGACCGGGGAGCTGTTTTTT	CASSQEGGARASTGELFF
.	.	TRBV28	TRBJ2-3	TGTGCCAGCAATCCGGGGTCCCTGGGGGCAGATACGCAGTATTTT	CASNPGSLGADTQYF
few	.	TRBV6-1	TRBJ2-7	TGTGCCAGCAGTGAAGCGCAAGGGTATTACGAGCAGTACTTC	CASSEAQGYYEQYF
many	TRBD2	TRBV28	TRBJ2-7	TGTGCCAGCAGTTCCTCGTTTAGCGGGAGGAGCTCCTACGAGCAGTACTTC	CASSSSFSGRSSYEQYF
few	TRBD2	TRBV7-8	TRBJ2-3	TGTGCCAGCAGCTTAGCCGGGCGCGGGGGGAGCACAGATACGCAGTATTTT	CASSLAGRGGSTDTQYF
.	TRBD1	TRBV27	TRBJ1-2	TGTGCCAGCAGTTTGTCAGGGGGCTTAAACTATGGCTACACCTTC	CASSLSGGLNYGYTF
few	TRBD2	TRBV10-2	TRBJ2-1	TGCGCCAGCAGTCAATCTAGCGGGAGAGTCGATGAGCAGTTCTTC	CASSQSSGRVDEQFF
few	TRBD2	TRBV20-1	TRBJ2-5	TGCAGTGCTAACCCCCCTAGCGGGAGTGGTGTGACCCAGTACTTC	CSANPPSGSGVTQYF
few	.	TRBV10-3	TRBJ2-3	TGTGCCCACTCAAAAGGGGGGGGCACAGATACGCAGTATTTT	CAHSKGGGTDTQYF
.	TRBD1	TRBV2	TRBJ2-7	TGTACCTTCAGTCTCTCGGTTGTATGGGACAGGGGGCAGGGAGAGCAGTACTTC	CTFSLSVVWDRGQGEQYF
.	.	TRBV19	TRBJ1-1	TGTGCCGTTCAGGGAAGGGTCACTGAAGCTTTCTTT	CAVQGRVTEAFF
few	.	TRBV29-1	TRBJ1-2	TGCAGCGTCCTATTGGGGAGGGGCTACACCTTC	CSVLLGRGYTF
many	.	TRBV7-2	TRBJ2-7	TGTGCCAGCAGCTTAGAGGCCCGGTTCGGGGAGCAGTACTTC	CASSLEARFGEQYF
few	.	TRBV27	TRBJ1-5	TGTGCCAGCAGTCAAGGGCGTCGCCAGCCCCAGCATTTT	CASSQGRRQPQHF
.	TRBD1	TRBV9	TRBJ1-2	TGTGCCAGCAGCGTAGAGCCAGGGGGCGCTTTCGGCTACACCTTC	CASSVEPGGAFGYTF
many	TRBD1	TRBV15	TRBJ1-5	TGTGCCACCAGCAGGGACAGGGTTTATAGCAATCAGCCCCAGCATTTT	CATSRDRVYSNQPQHF
many	.	TRBV7-2	TRBJ1-5	TGTGCCAGCAGCTTAGAACGGCAGCCCCAGCATTTT	CASSLERQPQHF
.	TRBD1	TRBV20-1	TRBJ2-1	TGCAGTGCTAGGAACCGGGACAGCGCACGGTTCTTC	CSARNRDSARFF
.	TRBD2	TRBV10-3	TRBJ2-5	TGTGCCATCAGTGAGTCGAGGACTAGCGGGAGTAGTGGAGAGACCCAGTACTTC	CAISESRTSGSSGETQYF
few	.	TRBV9	TRBJ1-2	TGTGCCAGCAGCCCGTCGGGGGACAACCTGAACTATGGCTACACCTTC	CASSPSGDNLNYGYTF
few	TRBD1	TRBV20-1	TRBJ1-1	TGCAGTGCTAGAAGGTCAGGGGGCTTGAACACTGAAGCTTTCTTT	CSARRSGGLNTEAFF
many	TRBD1	TRBV7-8	TRBJ1-5	TGTGCCAGCAGACGACAGGGGGCGAATCAGCCCCAGCATTTT	CASRRQGANQPQHF
few	TRBD2	TRBV4-2	TRBJ2-5	TGTGCCAGCAGCCACCCTGAGCGGGAGGGGACCCAGTACTTC	CASSHPEREGTQYF
.	.	TRBV24-1	TRBJ1-2	TGTGCCACCAGTGATTTGCACGACTATGGCTACACCTTC	CATSDLHDYGYTF
many	TRBD2	TRBV10-3	TRBJ2-3	TGTGCCATCAGGCCAATGGCTAGCGGGGGGGAGACAGATACGCAGTATTTT	CAIRPMASGGETDTQYF
few	TRBD2	TRBV5-8	TRBJ2-3	TGTGCCAGCAGCTTGGAACTAGCGTCAGATACGCAGTATTTT	CASSLELASDTQYF
.	.	TRBV7-6	TRBJ2-1	TGTGCCAGCAGCTTAGGGTCCCATCGTTCGGGGGCGGGAATAAATGAGCAGTTCTTC	CASSLGSHRSGAGINEQFF
few	TRBD1	TRBV6-2/TRBV6-3	TRBJ2-7	TGTGCCAGCAGCCCCGACAGGGGAGTAACCTACGAGCAGTACTTC	CASSPDRGVTYEQYF
few	TRBD2	TRBV5-1	TRBJ2-1	TGCGCCAGCAGCTTGGGCGGGAGCTATGTTGAGCAGTTCTTC	CASSLGGSYVEQFF
few	.	TRBV10-3	TRBJ2-2	TGTGCCATCAGGGACAGACCGAACACCGGGGAGCTGTTTTTT	CAIRDRPNTGELFF
.	.	TRBV6-5	TRBJ2-5	TGTGCCAGCAGTTACAGCCGGGATGGGTGGGAGACCCAGTACTTC	CASSYSRDGWETQYF
many	TRBD2	TRBV28	TRBJ2-1	TGTGCCAGCAGTCCTAGCGGGGGTTATGAGCAGTTCTTC	CASSPSGGYEQFF
few	TRBD2	TRBV7-2	TRBJ2-7	TGTGCCAGCAGCCTGGGGAGGGAAGGCGAGCAGTACTTC	CASSLGREGEQYF
few	.	TRBV6-2/TRBV6-3	TRBJ2-2	TGTGCCAGCAGTCAAATGGCGGTGGGGGAGCTGTTTTTT	CASSQMAVGELFF
many	TRBD1	TRBV29-1	TRBJ2-2	TGCAGCGTTCTAAGACAGGGAAAAGTTACCGGGGAGCTGTTTTTT	CSVLRQGKVTGELFF
few	.	TRBV6-2/TRBV6-3	TRBJ2-2	TGTGCCAGCACTCGACCTGGGCATAACACCGGGGAGCTGTTTTTT	CASTRPGHNTGELFF